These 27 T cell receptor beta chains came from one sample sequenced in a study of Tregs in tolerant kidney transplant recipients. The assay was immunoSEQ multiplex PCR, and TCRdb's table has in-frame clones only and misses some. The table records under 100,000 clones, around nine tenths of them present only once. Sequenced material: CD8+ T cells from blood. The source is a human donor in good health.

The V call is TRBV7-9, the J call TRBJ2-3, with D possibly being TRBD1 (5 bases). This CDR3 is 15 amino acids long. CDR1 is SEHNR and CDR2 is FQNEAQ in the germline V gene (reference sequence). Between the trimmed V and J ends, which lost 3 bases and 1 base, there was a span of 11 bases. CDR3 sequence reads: CASSFRHRRTDTQYF. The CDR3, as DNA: TGTGCCAGCAGCTTCCGACACAGGCGCACAGATACGCAGTATTTT.

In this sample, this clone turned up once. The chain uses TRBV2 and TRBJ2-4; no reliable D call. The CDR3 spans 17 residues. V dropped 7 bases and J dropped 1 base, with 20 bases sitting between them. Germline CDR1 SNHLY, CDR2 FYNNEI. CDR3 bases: TGTGCCAGCACTGATTCCCGGATCCTAGGGGCCAAAAACATTCAGTACTTC. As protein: CASTDSRILGAKNIQYF.

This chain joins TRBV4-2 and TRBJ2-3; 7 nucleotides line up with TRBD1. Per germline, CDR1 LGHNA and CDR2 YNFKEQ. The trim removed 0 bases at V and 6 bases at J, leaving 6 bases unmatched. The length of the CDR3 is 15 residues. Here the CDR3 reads CASSQEGQVLDTQYF. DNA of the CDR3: TGTGCCAGCAGCCAAGAAGGACAGGTTCTCGATACGCAGTATTTT.

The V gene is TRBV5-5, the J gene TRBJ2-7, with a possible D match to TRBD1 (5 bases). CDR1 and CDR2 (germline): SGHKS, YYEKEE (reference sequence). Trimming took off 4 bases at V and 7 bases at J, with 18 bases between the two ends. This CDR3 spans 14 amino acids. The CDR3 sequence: CASSPWSGIGEQYF. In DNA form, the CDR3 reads TGTGCCAGCAGCCCGTGGTCAGGGATTGGGGAGCAGTACTTC. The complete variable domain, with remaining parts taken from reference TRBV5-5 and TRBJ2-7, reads DAGVTQSPTHLIKTRGQQVTLRCSPISGHKSVSWYQQVLGQGPQFIFQYYEKEERGRGNFPDRFSARQFPNYSSELNVNALLLGDSALYLCASSPWSGIGEQYFGPGTRLTVT.

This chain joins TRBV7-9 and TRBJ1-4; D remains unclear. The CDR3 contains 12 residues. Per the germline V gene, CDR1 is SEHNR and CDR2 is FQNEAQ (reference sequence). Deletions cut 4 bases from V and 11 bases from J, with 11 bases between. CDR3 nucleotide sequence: TGTGCCAGCAGCTATGAGATGACGAAACTGTTTTTT. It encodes CASSYEMTKLFF.

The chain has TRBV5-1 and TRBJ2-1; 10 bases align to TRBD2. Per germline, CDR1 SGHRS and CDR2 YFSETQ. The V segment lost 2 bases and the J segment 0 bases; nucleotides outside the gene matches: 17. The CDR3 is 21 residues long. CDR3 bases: TGCGCCAGCAGCTTTCCTCATTCATTTCTAGCGGGGGACCCCTCCTACAATGAGCAGTTCTTC. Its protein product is CASSFPHSFLAGDPSYNEQFF.

In DNA, the CDR3 is TGCGCCAGCAGCTTGGGGGACAGGGGGCCCTTGAGGACTGAAGCTTTCTTT. Translating gives CASSLGDRGPLRTEAFF. J is TRBJ1-1 and V is TRBV5-1, with 12 bases fitting TRBD1. V shed 0 bases and J 5 bases; nucleotides not matched to a gene: 8. The germline V gene has CDR1 SGHRS and CDR2 YFSETQ. The CDR3 length is 17 residues.

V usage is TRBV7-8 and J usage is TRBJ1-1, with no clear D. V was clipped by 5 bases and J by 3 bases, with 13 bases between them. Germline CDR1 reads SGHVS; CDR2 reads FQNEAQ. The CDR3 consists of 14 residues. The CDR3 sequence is CASSIFTEDTEAFF. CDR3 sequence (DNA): TGTGCCAGCAGCATCTTTACAGAGGACACTGAAGCTTTCTTT.

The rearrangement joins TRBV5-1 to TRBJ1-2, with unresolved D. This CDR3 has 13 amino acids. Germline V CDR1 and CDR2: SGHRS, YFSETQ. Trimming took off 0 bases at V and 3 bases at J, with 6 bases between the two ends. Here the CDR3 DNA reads TGCGCCAGCAGCTTGGCGAGGGACTATGGCTACACCTTC. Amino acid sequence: CASSLARDYGYTF.

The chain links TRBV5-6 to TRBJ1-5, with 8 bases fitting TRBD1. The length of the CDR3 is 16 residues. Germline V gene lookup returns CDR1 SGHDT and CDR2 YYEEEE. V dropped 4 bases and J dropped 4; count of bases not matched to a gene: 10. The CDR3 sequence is CASSPGGQGTNQPQHF. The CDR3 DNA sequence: TGTGCCAGCAGCCCTGGTGGACAGGGAACAAATCAGCCCCAGCATTTT.

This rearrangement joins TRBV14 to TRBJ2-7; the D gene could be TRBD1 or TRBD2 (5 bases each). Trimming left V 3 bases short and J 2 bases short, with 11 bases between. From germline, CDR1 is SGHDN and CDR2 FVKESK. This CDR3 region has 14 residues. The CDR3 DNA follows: TGTGCCAGCAGCCATTTTCGGGGCCCCTACGAGCAGTACTTC. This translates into CASSHFRGPYEQYF.

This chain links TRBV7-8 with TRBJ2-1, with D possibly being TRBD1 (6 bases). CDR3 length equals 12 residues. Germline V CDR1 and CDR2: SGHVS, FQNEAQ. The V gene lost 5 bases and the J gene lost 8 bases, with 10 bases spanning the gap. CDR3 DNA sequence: TGTGCCAGCAGCAGGGGGTGGGATGAGCAGTTCTTC. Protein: CASSRGWDEQFF.

The CDR3, as DNA: TGTGCCAGCAGCGCCACATCAGGGGTTACTGAAGCTTTCTTT. Its protein is CASSATSGVTEAFF. This chain joins TRBV5-6 and TRBJ1-1; TRBD1 is a possible D gene (6 bases). V dropped 4 bases and J dropped 5 bases, with 15 bases sitting between them. Germline loops: CDR1 SGHDT, CDR2 YYEEEE. The CDR3 loop spans 14 amino acids.

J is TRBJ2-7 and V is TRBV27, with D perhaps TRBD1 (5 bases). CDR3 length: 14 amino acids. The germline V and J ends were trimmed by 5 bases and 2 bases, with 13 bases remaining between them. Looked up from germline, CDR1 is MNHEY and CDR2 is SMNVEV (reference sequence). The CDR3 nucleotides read TGTGCCAGCAGTATTCCAGGGAAACCCTACGAGCAGTACTTC. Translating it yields CASSIPGKPYEQYF.

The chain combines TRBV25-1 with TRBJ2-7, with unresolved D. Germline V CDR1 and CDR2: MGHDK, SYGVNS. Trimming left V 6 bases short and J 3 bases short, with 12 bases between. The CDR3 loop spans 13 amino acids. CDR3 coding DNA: TGTGCCAGCAGCCCAACCATAAGCTACGAGCAGTACTTC. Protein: CASSPTISYEQYF.

CDR3 amino acids: CASSSRQGRNEQFF. The CDR3 DNA sequence: TGTGCCAGCAGCTCTCGACAGGGACGAAATGAGCAGTTCTTC. The rearrangement links TRBV7-9 to TRBJ2-1; 7 nucleotides match TRBD1. Germline assignment: CDR1 SEHNR and CDR2 FQNEAQ (reference sequence). The CDR3 spans 14 residues. V trimming: 4 bases; J trimming: 7 bases; junction bases outside the gene matches: 7.

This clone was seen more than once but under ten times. CDR3 in amino acids: CASSNDMRDYQPQHF. For the CDR3, the DNA is TGTGCCAGCTCCAATGATATGAGAGATTATCAGCCCCAGCATTTT. V and J are TRBV18 and TRBJ1-5; D is unresolved. Trimming cost V 6 bases and J 5 bases, with 17 bases left between them. Germline V gene data show CDR1 as KGHSH and CDR2 as LQKENI. The CDR3 has 15 residues.

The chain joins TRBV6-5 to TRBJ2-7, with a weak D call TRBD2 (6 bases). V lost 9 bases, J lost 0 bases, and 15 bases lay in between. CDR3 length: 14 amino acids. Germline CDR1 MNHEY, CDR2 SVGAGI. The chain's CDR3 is CARGPGTPSYEQYF. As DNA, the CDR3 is TGTGCCAGGGGTCCCGGGACTCCCTCCTACGAGCAGTACTTC.

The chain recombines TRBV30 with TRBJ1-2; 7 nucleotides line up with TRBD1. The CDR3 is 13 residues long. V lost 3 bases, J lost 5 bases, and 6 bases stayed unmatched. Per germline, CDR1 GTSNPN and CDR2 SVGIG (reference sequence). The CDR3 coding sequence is TGTGCCTGGAGCCCAGGGGGTTTTTATGGCTACACCTTC. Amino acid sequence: CAWSPGGFYGYTF.

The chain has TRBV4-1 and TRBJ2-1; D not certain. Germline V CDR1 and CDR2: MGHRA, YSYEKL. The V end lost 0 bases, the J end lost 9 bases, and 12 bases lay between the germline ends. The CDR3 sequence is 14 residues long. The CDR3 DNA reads TGCGCCAGCAGCCAAGAATACCTCACCGGTGAGCAGTTCTTC. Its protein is CASSQEYLTGEQFF.

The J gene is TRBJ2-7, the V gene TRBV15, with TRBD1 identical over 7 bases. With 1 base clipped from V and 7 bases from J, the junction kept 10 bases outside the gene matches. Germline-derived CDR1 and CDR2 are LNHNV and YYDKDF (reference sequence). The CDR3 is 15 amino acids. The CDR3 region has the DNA TGTGCCACCAGCAGAGCGACGACAGGGCTGTTAGAGCAGTACTTC. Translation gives CATSRATTGLLEQYF.

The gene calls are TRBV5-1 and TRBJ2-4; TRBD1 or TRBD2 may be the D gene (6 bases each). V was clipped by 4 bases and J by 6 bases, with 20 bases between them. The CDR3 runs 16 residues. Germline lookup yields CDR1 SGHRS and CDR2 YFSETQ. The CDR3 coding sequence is TGCGCCAGCAGCGCGGGACACCCAATCATATCAAACATTCAGTACTTC. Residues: CASSAGHPIISNIQYF.

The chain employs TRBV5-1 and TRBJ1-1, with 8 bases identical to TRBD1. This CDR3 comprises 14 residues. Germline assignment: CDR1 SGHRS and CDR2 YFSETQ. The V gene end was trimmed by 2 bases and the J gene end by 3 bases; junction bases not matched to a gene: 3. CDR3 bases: TGCGCCAGCAGCTTCACGGGACAGGACACTGAAGCTTTCTTT. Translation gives CASSFTGQDTEAFF.

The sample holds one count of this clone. Written as DNA, the CDR3 is TGTGCCTGGACAGGGGTCATGAACACTGAAGCTTTCTTT. Translating it yields CAWTGVMNTEAFF. The chain is built from TRBV30 and TRBJ1-1, with a weak D call TRBD1 (6 bases). The CDR3 loop spans 13 amino acids. V shed 4 bases and J shed 0 bases, with 9 bases lying between them. Per the germline V gene, CDR1 is GTSNPN and CDR2 is SVGIG (reference sequence).

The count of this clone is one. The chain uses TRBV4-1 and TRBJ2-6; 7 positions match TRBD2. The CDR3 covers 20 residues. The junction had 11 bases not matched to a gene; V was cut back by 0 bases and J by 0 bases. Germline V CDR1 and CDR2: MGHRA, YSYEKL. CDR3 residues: CASSQEEGLAVYSGANVLTF. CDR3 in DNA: TGCGCCAGCAGCCAAGAGGAAGGGCTAGCGGTTTACTCTGGGGCCAACGTCCTGACTTTC.

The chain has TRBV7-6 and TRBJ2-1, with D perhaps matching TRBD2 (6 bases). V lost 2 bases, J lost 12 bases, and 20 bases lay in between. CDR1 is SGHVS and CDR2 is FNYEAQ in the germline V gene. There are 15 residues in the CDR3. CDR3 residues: CASSLSQDYTRGQFF. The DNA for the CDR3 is TGTGCCAGCAGCTTATCCCAGGACTACACTCGCGGGCAGTTCTTC.

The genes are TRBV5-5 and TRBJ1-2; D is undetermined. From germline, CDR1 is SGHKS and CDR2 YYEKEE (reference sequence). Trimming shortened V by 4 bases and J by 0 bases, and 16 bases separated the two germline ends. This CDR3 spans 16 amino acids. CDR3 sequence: CASSPVTRESNYGYTF. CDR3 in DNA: TGTGCCAGCAGCCCGGTGACAAGGGAATCTAACTATGGCTACACCTTC.